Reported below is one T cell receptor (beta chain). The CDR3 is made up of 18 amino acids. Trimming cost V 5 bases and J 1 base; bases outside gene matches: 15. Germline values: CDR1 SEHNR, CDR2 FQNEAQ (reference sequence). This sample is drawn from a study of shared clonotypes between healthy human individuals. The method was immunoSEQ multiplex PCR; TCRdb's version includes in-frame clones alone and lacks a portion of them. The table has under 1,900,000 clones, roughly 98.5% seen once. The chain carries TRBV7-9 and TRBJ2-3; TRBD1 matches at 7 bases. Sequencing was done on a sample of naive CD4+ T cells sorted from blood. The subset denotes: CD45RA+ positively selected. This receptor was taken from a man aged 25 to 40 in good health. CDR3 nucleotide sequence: TGTGCCAGCAGCGTAGGACAGGAACTCCATGGGGGCACAGATACGCAGTATTTT. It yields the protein CASSVGQELHGGTDTQYF.